The 16 T cell receptor beta chains given below trace back to one sample, sequenced in a study of identical twins. TCRdb ran MiXCR on the 5' RACE reads and lists one entry per CDR3 protein. The repertoire consists of 1.5 million to 2 million distinct CDR3 sequences, with about 31% occurring once and the leading ten covering over 0.25%. Source material: cord blood. These receptor sequences come from a newborn girl in good health.

Note on this clonotype: At one end, the junction sequence differs from germline, possibly due to a read error. This CDR3 reads CSAPGQGNQPRHF. For the CDR3, the DNA is TGCAGTGCCCCAGGACAGGGCAATCAGCCCCGGCATTTT. V gene TRBV20-1 combines with J gene TRBJ1-5; 8 bases map to TRBD1. This CDR3 contains 13 residues. From germline, CDR1 is DFQATT and CDR2 SNEGSKA (reference sequence).

In this sample, this clonotype turned up many times. The rearrangement links TRBV25-1 to TRBJ1-4; 8 bases align to TRBD1. This CDR3 is built from 13 residues. The germline gives CDR1 MGHDK, CDR2 SYGVNS. Trimming removed 5 bases from V and 6 bases from J; junction bases left unmatched: 2. CDR3 in DNA: TGTGCCAGCAGTCTGACAGGGGATGAAAAACTGTTTTTT. Translated: CASSLTGDEKLFF. The full variable domain, completed using reference TRBV25-1 and TRBJ1-4, is EADIYQTPRYLVIGTGKKITLECSQTMGHDKMYWYQQDPGMELHLIHYSYGVNSTEKGDLSSESTVSRIRTEHFPLTLESARPSHTSQYLCASSLTGDEKLFFGSGTQLSVL.

This clonotype appeared a few times. The chain combines TRBV27 with TRBJ2-1, with 14 bases lining up with TRBD2. Germline V gene lookup returns CDR1 MNHEY and CDR2 SMNVEV (reference sequence). CDR3 length equals 19 residues. V shed 8 bases, J shed 0 bases, and the junction held 12 bases outside the gene matches. CDR3 bases: TGTGCCAGCCGGGGACTAGCGGGAGAAGTGGGGGTCTCCTACAATGAGCAGTTCTTC. Amino acids: CASRGLAGEVGVSYNEQFF.

This clonotype was detected many times. The rearrangement links TRBV27 to TRBJ2-1; no firm D call. CDR3 length equals 14 residues. V was trimmed by 3 bases and J by 6 bases, leaving 12 bases between them. CDR1 and CDR2 (germline): MNHEY, SMNVEV (reference sequence). The CDR3 spells CASSLVRSGNEQFF. The CDR3 bases are TGTGCCAGCAGTTTGGTTAGGTCGGGCAATGAGCAGTTCTTC.

This clonotype was counted ten times or more. V and J are TRBV6-2 or TRBV6-3 and TRBJ2-7; D call uncertain. Trimming pared 5 bases from V and 0 bases from J, leaving 5 bases between. The CDR3 runs 12 residues. In germline, CDR1 is MNHEY, CDR2 SVGEGT. The CDR3 protein is CASSATSYEQYF. Here the CDR3 DNA reads TGTGCCAGCAGTGCGACCTCCTACGAGCAGTACTTC.

V and J are TRBV25-1 and TRBJ2-5, with TRBD2 matching 9 bases. The end of the DNA fits TRBJ2-7 better, so the J call may be wrong. The CDR3 covers 16 residues. Germline V gene lookup returns CDR1 MGHDK and CDR2 SYGVNS. The CDR3 here is CASSDPKAGGIHEQYF. In nucleotides, the CDR3 is TGTGCCAGCAGTGACCCAAAAGCGGGAGGTATCCACGAGCAGTACTTC.

The chain is built from TRBV12-3 or TRBV12-4 and TRBJ1-5; D is unresolved. Trimming pared 4 bases from V and 4 bases from J, leaving 8 bases between. The CDR3 loop spans 13 amino acids. CDR3 sequence reads: CASSSRVNQPQHF. In nucleotides, the CDR3 is TGTGCCAGCAGTTCCCGGGTGAATCAGCCCCAGCATTTT.

The rearrangement uses TRBV20-1 and TRBJ2-7; TRBD2 aligns across 14 bases. After removal of 4 bases from V and 5 bases from J, the junction contained 7 bases not matched to a gene. CDR1 is DFQATT and CDR2 is SNEGSKA in the germline V gene (reference sequence). The CDR3 is 15 amino acids. The CDR3 is CSANPGTSGRNEQYF. CDR3 bases: TGCAGTGCTAATCCCGGGACTAGCGGGAGAAACGAGCAGTACTTC.

This clonotype appeared a few times. V is TRBV7-9 and J is TRBJ2-1; either TRBD1 or TRBD2 may supply D (6 bases each). Germline CDR1 and CDR2: SEHNR and FQNEAQ (reference sequence). V gave up 4 bases and J gave up 6 bases, with 25 bases separating them. This CDR3 is 18 amino acids long. CDR3 in DNA: TGTGCCAGCAGCTCCGGGGGTCTAGCCCGGTTGGGGGCCAATGAGCAGTTCTTC. Translation gives CASSSGGLARLGANEQFF.

In the case of this clonotype: Germline is not matched at one junction end, which may reflect a read error. The genes are TRBV5-1 and TRBJ2-7; D could derive from TRBD1 or TRBD2 (5 bases each). The CDR3 totals 13 residues. Germline CDR1 and CDR2: SGHRS and YFSETQ. CDR3 region: CASSFGTDDERYF. The CDR3 bases are TGCGCCAGCAGCTTCGGGACGGATGACGAGCGGTACTTC.

There are a few counts of this clonotype. This chain joins TRBV12-3 or TRBV12-4 and TRBJ1-4, with D possibly matching TRBD1 (6 bases). V lost 7 bases to trimming and J lost 7 bases, with 16 bases between them. CDR3 size: 14 residues. The CDR3 region is CASTPGVLGEKLFF. The CDR3 DNA is TGTGCCAGCACCCCAGGGGTGTTAGGTGAAAAACTGTTTTTT.

The chain joins TRBV6-6 to TRBJ1-2, with a weak D call TRBD1 (5 bases). The CDR3 runs to 16 residues. The V end was cut by 2 bases, the J end by 0 bases, with 13 bases between. Germline values: CDR1 MNHNY, CDR2 SVGAGI (reference sequence). CDR3 in amino acids: CASSYLGASANYGYTF. DNA for the CDR3: TGTGCCAGCAGTTACCTAGGGGCCTCAGCTAACTATGGCTACACCTTC.

This chain connects TRBV6-2 or TRBV6-3 to TRBJ2-3; 7 bases are a match to TRBD2. The CDR3 spans 17 residues. V gave up 1 base and J gave up 2 bases; unmatched junction bases: 9. The V gene's germline CDR1 is MNHEY and CDR2 SVGEGT. As DNA, the CDR3 is TGTGCCAGCAGTTACTTGAGGAGGACTAGTTCCACAGATACGCAGTATTTT. Translating gives CASSYLRRTSSTDTQYF.

The rearrangement joins TRBV6-2 or TRBV6-3 to TRBJ2-1, with TRBD2 matching over 13 bases. The CDR3 spans 16 residues. After removal of 0 bases from V and 9 bases from J, the junction contained 5 bases not matched to a gene. Germline CDR1 and CDR2: MNHEY and SVGEGT. This CDR3 reads CASSYSMTSGRREQFF. Written as DNA, the CDR3 is TGTGCCAGCAGTTACTCAATGACTAGCGGGAGGCGTGAGCAGTTCTTC.

This clonotype was seen a single time. The chain carries TRBV20-1 and TRBJ2-3, with D possibly TRBD2 on 5 matching bases. Per germline, CDR1 DFQATT and CDR2 SNEGSKA (reference sequence). Trimming removed 1 base from V and 2 bases from J, with 13 bases in between. CDR3 length: 15 residues. CDR3 sequence reads: CSARVVRAYTDTQYF. Here the CDR3 DNA reads TGCAGTGCTAGAGTCGTGCGGGCGTACACAGATACGCAGTATTTT.

The chain has TRBV24-1 and TRBJ2-3, with TRBD1 matching 9 bases. The V gene end was trimmed by 3 bases and the J gene end by 1 base; junction bases not matched to a gene: 4. CDR3 length: 16 residues. Looked up from germline, CDR1 is KGHDR and CDR2 is SFDVKD. The CDR3 nucleotides are TGTGCCACCAGTGATACCCGGACAGGGGGCACAGATACGCAGTATTTT. Translation gives CATSDTRTGGTDTQYF.